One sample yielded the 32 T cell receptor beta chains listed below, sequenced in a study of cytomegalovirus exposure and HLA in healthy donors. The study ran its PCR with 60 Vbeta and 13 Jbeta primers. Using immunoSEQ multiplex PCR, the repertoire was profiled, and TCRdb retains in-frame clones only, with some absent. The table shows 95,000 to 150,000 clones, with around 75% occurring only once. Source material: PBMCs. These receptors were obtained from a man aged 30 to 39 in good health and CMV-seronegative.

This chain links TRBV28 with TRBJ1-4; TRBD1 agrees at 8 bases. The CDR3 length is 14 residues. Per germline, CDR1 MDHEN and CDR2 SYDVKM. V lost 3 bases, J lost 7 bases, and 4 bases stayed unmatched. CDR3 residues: CASSLAGGGEKLFF. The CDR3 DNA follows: TGTGCCAGCAGTTTGGCAGGGGGCGGTGAAAAACTGTTTTTT.

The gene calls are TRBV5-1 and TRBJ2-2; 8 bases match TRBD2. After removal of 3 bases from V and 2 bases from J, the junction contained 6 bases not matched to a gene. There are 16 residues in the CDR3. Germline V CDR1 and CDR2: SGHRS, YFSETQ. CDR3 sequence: CASSSLAGTNTGELFF. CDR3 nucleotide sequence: TGCGCCAGCAGCTCATTAGCGGGGACAAACACCGGGGAGCTGTTTTTT.

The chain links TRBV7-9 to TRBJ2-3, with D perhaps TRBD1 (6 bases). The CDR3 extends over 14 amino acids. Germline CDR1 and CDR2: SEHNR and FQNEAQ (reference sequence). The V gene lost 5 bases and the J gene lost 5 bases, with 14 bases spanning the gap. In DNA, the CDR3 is TGTGCCAGCAGCCCAGGGGTCGTAGGAGATACGCAGTATTTT. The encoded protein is CASSPGVVGDTQYF.

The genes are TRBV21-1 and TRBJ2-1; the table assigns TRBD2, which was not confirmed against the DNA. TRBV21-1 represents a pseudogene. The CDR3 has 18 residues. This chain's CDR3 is CASSKVETSGSSYNEQFF. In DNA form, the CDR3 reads TGTGCCAGCAGCAAAGTTGAAACTAGCGGATCCTCCTACAATGAGCAGTTCTTC.

The chain's CDR3 is CASSLFSGNTIYF. The CDR3 DNA is TGTGCCAGCAGTTTGTTTTCAGGAAACACCATATATTTT. The V and J genes are TRBV28 and TRBJ1-3; D gene unclear. The V end was cut by 3 bases, the J end by 4 bases, with 7 bases between. The CDR3 spans 13 residues. Germline loops: CDR1 MDHEN, CDR2 SYDVKM.

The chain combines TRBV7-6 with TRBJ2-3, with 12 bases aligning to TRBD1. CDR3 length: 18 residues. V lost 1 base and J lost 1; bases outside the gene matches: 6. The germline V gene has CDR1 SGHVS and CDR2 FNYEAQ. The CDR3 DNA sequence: TGTGCCAGCAGCTTAGGGGGACAGGGGGCTGCTCGCACAGATACGCAGTATTTT. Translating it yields CASSLGGQGAARTDTQYF. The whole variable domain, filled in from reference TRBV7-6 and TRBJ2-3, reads GAGVSQSPRYKVTKRGQDVALRCDPISGHVSLYWYRQALGQGPEFLTYFNYEAQQDKSGLPNDRFSAERPEGSISTLTIQRTEQRDSAMYRCASSLGGQGAARTDTQYFGPGTRLTVL.

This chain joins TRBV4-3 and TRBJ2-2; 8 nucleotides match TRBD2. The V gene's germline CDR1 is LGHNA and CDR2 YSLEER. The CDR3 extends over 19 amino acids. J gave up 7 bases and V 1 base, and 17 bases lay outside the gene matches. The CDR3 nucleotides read TGCGCCAGCAGCCAAGTGAGCGGCGGGGGGCTACCCTCCGGCGGGGAGCTGTTTTTT. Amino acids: CASSQVSGGGLPSGGELFF.

CDR3 in DNA: TGTGCCAGCAGTTCCCTACCCCGACAGGATCTTTGGGGTTCACCCCTCCACTTT. Protein: CASSSLPRQDLWGSPLHF. V usage is TRBV28 and J usage is TRBJ1-6; possible D gene TRBD1, 6 bases. V lost 4 bases to trimming and J lost 9 bases, with 25 bases between them. This CDR3 contains 18 residues. CDR1 is MDHEN and CDR2 is SYDVKM in the germline V gene.

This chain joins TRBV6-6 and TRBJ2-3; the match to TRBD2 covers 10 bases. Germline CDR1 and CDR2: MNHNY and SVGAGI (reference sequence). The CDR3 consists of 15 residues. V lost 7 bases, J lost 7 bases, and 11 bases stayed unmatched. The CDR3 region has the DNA TGTGCCAGCACCATTGCTAGCGGGGGAGGGAATACGCAGTATTTT. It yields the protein CASTIASGGGNTQYF.

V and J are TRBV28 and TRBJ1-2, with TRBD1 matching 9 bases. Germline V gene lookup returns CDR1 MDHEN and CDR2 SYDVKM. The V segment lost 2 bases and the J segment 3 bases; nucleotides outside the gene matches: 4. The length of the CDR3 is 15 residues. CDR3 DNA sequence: TGTGCCAGCAGTTTAATTACAGGGGGCGACTATGGCTACACCTTC. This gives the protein CASSLITGGDYGYTF.

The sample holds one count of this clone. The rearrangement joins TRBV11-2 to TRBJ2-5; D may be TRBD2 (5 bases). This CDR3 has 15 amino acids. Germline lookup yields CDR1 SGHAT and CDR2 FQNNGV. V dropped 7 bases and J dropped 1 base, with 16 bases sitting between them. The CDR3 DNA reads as TGTGCCAGCACTCGAGAGTTGAGGGTCCAAGAGACCCAGTACTTC. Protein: CASTRELRVQETQYF. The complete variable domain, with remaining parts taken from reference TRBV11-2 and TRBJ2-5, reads EAGVAQSPRYKIIEKRQSVAFWCNPISGHATLYWYQQILGQGPKLLIQFQNNGVVDDSQLPKDRFSAERLKGVDSTLKIQPAKLEDSAVYLCASTRELRVQETQYFGPGTRLLVL.

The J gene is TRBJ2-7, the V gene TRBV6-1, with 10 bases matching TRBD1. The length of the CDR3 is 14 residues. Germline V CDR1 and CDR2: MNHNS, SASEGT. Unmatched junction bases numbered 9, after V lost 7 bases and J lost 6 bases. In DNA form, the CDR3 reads TGTGCCAGCAAGATCGGACAGGGGGGGATCGAGCAGTACTTC. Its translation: CASKIGQGGIEQYF.

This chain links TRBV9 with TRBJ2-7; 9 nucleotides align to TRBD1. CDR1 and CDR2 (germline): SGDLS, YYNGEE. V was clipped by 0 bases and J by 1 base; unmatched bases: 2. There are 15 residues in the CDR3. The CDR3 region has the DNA TGTGCCAGCAGCGTAGACAGGGGGCCTTCCTACGAGCAGTACTTC. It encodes CASSVDRGPSYEQYF.

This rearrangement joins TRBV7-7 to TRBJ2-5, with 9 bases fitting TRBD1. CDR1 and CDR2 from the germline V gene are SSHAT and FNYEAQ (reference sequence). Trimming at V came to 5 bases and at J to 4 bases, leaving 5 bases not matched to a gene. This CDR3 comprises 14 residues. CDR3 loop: CASSVQGAPETQYF. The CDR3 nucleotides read TGTGCCAGCAGCGTACAGGGGGCACCAGAGACCCAGTACTTC.

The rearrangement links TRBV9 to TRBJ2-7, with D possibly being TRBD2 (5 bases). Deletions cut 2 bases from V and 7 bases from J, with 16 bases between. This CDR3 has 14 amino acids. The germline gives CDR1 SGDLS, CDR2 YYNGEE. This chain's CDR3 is CASSVAGVLGEQYF. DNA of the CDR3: TGTGCCAGCAGCGTGGCCGGGGTTTTAGGGGAGCAGTACTTC.

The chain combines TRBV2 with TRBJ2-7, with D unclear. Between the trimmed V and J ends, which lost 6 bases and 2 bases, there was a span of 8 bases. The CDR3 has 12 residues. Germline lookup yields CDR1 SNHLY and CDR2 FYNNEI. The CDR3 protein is CASSNRAYEQYF. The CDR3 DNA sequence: TGTGCCAGCAGCAACCGAGCCTACGAGCAGTACTTC.

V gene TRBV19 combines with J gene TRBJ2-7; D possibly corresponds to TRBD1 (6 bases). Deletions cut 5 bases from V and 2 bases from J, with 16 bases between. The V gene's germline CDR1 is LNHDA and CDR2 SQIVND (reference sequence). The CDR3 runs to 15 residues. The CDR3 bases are TGTGCCAGTAGTCCCCCCGGGACACTGACCTACGAGCAGTACTTC. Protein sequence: CASSPPGTLTYEQYF.

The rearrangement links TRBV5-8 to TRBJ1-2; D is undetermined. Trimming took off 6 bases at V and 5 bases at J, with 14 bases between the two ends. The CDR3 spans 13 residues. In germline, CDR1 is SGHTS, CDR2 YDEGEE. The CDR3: CASTDRPGYGYTF. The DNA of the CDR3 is TGTGCCAGCACCGACCGGCCGGGTTATGGCTACACCTTC. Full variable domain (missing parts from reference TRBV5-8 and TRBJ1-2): EAGVTQSPTHLIKTRGQQATLRCSPISGHTSVYWYQQALGLGLQFLLWYDEGEERNRGNFPPRFSGRQFPNYSSELNVNALELEDSALYLCASTDRPGYGYTFGSGTRLTVV.

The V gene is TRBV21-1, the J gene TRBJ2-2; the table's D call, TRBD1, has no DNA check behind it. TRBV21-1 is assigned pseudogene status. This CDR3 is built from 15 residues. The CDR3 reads CASGGTGGDTGELFF. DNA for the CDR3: TGTGCCAGCGGAGGGACAGGGGGGGATACCGGGGAGCTGTTTTTT.

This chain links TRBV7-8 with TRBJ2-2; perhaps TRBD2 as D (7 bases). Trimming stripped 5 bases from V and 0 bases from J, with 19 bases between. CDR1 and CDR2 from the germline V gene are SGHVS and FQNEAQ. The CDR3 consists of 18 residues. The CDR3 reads CASSPRSRGASNTGELFF. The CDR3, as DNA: TGTGCCAGCAGCCCAAGGTCCCGGGGGGCCTCGAACACCGGGGAGCTGTTTTTT.

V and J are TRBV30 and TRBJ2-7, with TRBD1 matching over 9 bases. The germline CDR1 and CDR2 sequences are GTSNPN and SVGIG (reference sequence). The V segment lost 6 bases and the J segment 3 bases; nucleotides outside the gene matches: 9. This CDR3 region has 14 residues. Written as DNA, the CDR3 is TGTGCCTGTCTACATCCGGGACAGGGCTACGAGCAGTACTTC. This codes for CACLHPGQGYEQYF. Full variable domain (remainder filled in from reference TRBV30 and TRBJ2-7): SQTIHQWPATLVQPVGSPLSLECTVEGTSNPNLYWYRQAAGRGLQLLFYSVGIGQISSEVPQNLSASRPQDRQFILSSKKLLLSDSGFYLCACLHPGQGYEQYFGPGTRLTVT.

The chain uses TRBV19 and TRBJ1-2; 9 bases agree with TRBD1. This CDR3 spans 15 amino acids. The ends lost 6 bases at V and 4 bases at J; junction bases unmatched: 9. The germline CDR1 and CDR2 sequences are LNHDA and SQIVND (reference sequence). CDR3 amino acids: CASRSGQGLFYGYTF. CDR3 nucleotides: TGTGCCAGTAGGTCGGGACAGGGCCTATTCTATGGCTACACCTTC. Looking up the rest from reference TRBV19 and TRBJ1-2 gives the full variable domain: DGGITQSPKYLFRKEGQNVTLSCEQNLNHDAMYWYRQDPGQGLRLIYYSQIVNDFQKGDIAEGYSVSREKKESFPLTVTSAQKNPTAFYLCASRSGQGLFYGYTFGSGTRLTVV.

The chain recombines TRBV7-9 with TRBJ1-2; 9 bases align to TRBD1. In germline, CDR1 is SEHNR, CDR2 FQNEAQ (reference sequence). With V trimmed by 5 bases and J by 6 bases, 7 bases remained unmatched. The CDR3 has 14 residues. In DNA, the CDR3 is TGTGCCAGCAGCATATGGGACAGGGTCGATGGCTACACCTTC. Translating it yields CASSIWDRVDGYTF.

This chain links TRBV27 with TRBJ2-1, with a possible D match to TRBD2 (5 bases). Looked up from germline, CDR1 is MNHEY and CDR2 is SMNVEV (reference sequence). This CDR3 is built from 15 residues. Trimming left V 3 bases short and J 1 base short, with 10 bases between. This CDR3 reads CASSFLGGSYNEQFF. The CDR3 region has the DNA TGTGCCAGCAGTTTTCTGGGCGGGTCCTACAATGAGCAGTTCTTC.

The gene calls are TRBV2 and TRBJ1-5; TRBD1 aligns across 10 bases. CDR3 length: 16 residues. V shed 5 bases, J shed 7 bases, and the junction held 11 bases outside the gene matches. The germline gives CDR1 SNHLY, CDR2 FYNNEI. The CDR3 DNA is TGTGCCAGCAGTCGAAACGACAGGGGGCCGCGACAGCCCCAGCATTTT. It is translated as CASSRNDRGPRQPQHF.

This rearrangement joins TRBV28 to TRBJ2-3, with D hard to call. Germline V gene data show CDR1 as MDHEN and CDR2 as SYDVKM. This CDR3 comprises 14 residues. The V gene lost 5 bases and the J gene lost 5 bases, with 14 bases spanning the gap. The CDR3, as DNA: TGTGCCAGCAGTCTTTGGCCGTCCGAAGATACGCAGTATTTT. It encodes CASSLWPSEDTQYF.

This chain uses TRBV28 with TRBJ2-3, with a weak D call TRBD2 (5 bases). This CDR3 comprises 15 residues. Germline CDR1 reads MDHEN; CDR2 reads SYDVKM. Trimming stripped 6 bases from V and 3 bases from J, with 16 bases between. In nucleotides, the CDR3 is TGTGCCAGCAGCCTAGCTCGGACTTCTACAGATACGCAGTATTTT. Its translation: CASSLARTSTDTQYF.

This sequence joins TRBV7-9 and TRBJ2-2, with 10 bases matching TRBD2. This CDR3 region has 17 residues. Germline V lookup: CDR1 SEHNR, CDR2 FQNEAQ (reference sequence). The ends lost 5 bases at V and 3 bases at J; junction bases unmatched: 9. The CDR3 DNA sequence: TGTGCCAGCAGCCATCTTCTAGCGGGGGTTTACACCGGGGAGCTGTTTTTT. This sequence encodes CASSHLLAGVYTGELFF.

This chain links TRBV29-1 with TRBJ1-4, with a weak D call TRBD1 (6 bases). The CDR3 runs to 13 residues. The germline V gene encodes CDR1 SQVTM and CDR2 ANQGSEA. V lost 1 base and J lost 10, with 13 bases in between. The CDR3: CSVEGQGGGKLFF. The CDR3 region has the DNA TGCAGCGTTGAAGGGCAGGGAGGGGGAAAACTGTTTTTT. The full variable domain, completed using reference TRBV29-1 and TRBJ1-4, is SAVISQKPSRDICQRGTSLTIQCQVDSQVTMMFWYRQQPGQSLTLIATANQGSEATYESGFVIDKFPISRPNLTFSTLTVSNMSPEDSSIYLCSVEGQGGGKLFFGSGTQLSVL.

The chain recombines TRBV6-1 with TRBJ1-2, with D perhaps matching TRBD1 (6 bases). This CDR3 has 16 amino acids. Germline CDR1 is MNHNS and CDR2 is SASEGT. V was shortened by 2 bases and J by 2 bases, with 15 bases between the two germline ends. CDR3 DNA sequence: TGTGCCAGCAGTGAATTGGTTACAGGGCTAAACTATGGCTACACCTTC. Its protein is CASSELVTGLNYGYTF.

CDR3 loop: CATSSPTPTETQYF. The CDR3, as DNA: TGTGCCACCAGCAGCCCTACTCCCACGGAGACCCAGTACTTC. V usage is TRBV15 and J usage is TRBJ2-5; D is unclear. The CDR3 is made up of 14 amino acids. CDR1 is LNHNV and CDR2 is YYDKDF in the germline V gene (reference sequence). Trimming pared 3 bases from V and 5 bases from J, leaving 13 bases between.

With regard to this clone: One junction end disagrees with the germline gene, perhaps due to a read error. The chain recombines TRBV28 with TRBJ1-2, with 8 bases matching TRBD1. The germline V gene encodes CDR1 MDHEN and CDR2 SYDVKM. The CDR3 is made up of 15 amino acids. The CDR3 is CASRLSDRANYGYTF. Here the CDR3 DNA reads TGTGCCAGCAGATTATCGGACAGGGCTAACTATGGCTACACCTTC.